The present TCR beta chain was sequenced within a study of PD-L1 blockade in urothelial cancer. CDR1 is LGHNA, CDR2 YSLEER, per germline. This CDR3 is built from 15 residues. V was cut by 1 base and J by 7 bases, with 13 bases left in between. Data came from immunoSEQ multiplex PCR; TCRdb stores just in-frame clones and leaves some out. The data show 40,000 to 45,000 clones, more than 75% seen once. The sample was PBMCs, taken around atezolizumab (anti-PD-L1) treatment. This TCR derives from a man between 65 and 85 years old with urothelial cancer. This chain joins TRBV4-3 and TRBJ1-4, with D possibly matching TRBD1 (5 bases). CDR3 nucleotides: TGCGCCAGCAGCCAAGCCACAGGAGACTTTGAAAAACTGTTTTTT. This translates into CASSQATGDFEKLFF.